The present T cell receptor beta chain was sequenced within a study of regulatory T cells in long-lasting Graves disease. Whole-study results and caveats: Among samples with persistent disease, TRBV28, TRBJ1-2 and TRBJ2-5 were favored.

Arm-PCR of CDR3 regions and iRepertoire HTBI primers were used to build TCR beta libraries. In the authors' methods: Across samples, roughly 58 TRBV and more than twelve TRBJ segments were found. TCRdb reprocessed the multiplex PCR reads with MiXCR, giving one entry per CDR3 protein. These V and J calls derive from TCRdb rather than the authors' analysis. The sample yields over 300,000 distinct CDR3 sequences, 15% to 20% seen once. Comment on this clonotype: Its antigen is still unknown.

Time point indicated: persistent/refractory GD, antithyroid drugs over 5 years with positive TRAb. PBMCs were the source of the RNA used for TCR sequencing. Graves' disease diagnosis followed American Thyroid Association guidelines. J gave up 2 bases and V 6 bases, and 6 bases lay outside the gene matches. The CDR3 has 15 residues. Germline V gives CDR1 SGHKS, CDR2 YYEKEE (reference sequence). The material sequenced was peripheral blood mononuclear cells (PBMCs), taken when the disease was refractory, from a patient treated with antithyroid drugs. The source of this sequence is a female donor with Graves disease. This chain uses TRBV5-5 with TRBJ2-3; the match to TRBD2 covers 10 bases. CDR3 residues: CASTPAGGFTDTQYF. The CDR3 region has the DNA TGTGCCAGCACCCCAGCGGGAGGGTTCACAGATACGCAGTATTTT.